A selection of T cell receptor beta chains follows, all from one sample in a study of shared clonotypes between healthy human individuals. Using immunoSEQ multiplex PCR, the repertoire was profiled, and TCRdb retains in-frame clones only, with some absent. The table lists 2 million to 2.5 million clones, roughly 95% of them singletons. The sequenced sample was naive CD4+ T cells sorted from blood. The source of these receptors is a man between 18 and 29 years old in good health. The CDR3 runs from the conserved cysteine through the conserved F or W. A D gene is named only where the DNA matches it firmly.

d_call | j_call | v_call | cdr3_aa | cdr3_nt
NA | TRBJ1-4 | TRBV30 | CAWSVPGFGEKLFF | TGTGCCTGGAGTGTACCGGGCTTCGGCGAAAAACTGTTTTTT
TRBD2 | TRBJ2-2 | TRBV5-4 | CASSFSGASGELFF | TGTGCCAGCAGCTTTAGCGGGGCGTCCGGGGAGCTGTTTTTT
TRBD1 | TRBJ2-3 | TRBV10-1 | CASSDGQGDTDTQYF | TGCGCCAGCAGTGATGGACAGGGGGACACAGATACGCAGTATTTT
TRBD2 | TRBJ2-1 | TRBV5-1 | CASSPTTSGSNNEQFF | TGCGCCAGCAGCCCCACGACCAGCGGGAGCAACAATGAGCAGTTCTTC
NA | TRBJ1-5 | TRBV28 | CASSLEGGNQPQHF | TGTGCCAGCAGTTTGGAGGGGGGGAATCAGCCCCAGCATTTT
NA | TRBJ2-7 | TRBV9 | CASSVEPSGEQYF | TGTGCCAGCAGCGTAGAACCCTCGGGTGAGCAGTACTTC
NA | TRBJ2-7 | TRBV7-7 | CASSLRLESEQYF | TGTGCTAGCAGCTTAAGGCTCGAGAGCGAGCAGTACTTC
NA | TRBJ2-4 | TRBV12-1 | CASSPRGGRPRKYF | TGTGCCAGCAGCCCCCGGGGAGGCCGCCCTCGAAAGTACTTC
NA | TRBJ1-2 | TRBV7-9 | CASSLRIGPGGYTF | TGTGCCAGCAGCTTGCGTATAGGCCCCGGGGGCTACACCTTC
NA | TRBJ2-2 | TRBV15 | CATKDKPNTGELFF | TGTGCCACGAAGGACAAACCGAACACCGGGGAGCTGTTTTTT
NA | TRBJ2-5 | TRBV18 | CASSPLTGETQYF | TGTGCCAGCTCACCTCTGACGGGCGAGACCCAGTACTTC
NA | TRBJ1-2 | TRBV30 | CAWSQKAGSGYTF | TGTGCCTGGAGTCAAAAGGCAGGGTCTGGCTACACCTTC
TRBD1 | TRBJ2-7 | TRBV6-1 | CASRRTGALYEQYF | TGTGCCAGCAGACGGACAGGGGCCCTCTACGAGCAGTACTTC
NA | TRBJ2-7 | TRBV5-1 | CASSWGGGGADEQYF | TGCGCCAGCAGCTGGGGCGGAGGAGGGGCCGACGAGCAGTACTTC
NA | TRBJ1-2 | TRBV6-1 | CASSEAGLYGYTF | TGTGCCAGCAGTGAGGCAGGCCTCTATGGCTACACCTTC
NA | TRBJ2-3 | TRBV7-9 | CASSLDNTQYF | TGTGCCAGCAGCTTAGATAATACGCAGTATTTT
NA | TRBJ2-1 | TRBV2 | CASSELGEQFF | TGTGCCAGCAGTGAGCTAGGAGAGCAGTTCTTC
TRBD2 | TRBJ2-3 | TRBV11-2 | CASSRPSGSTDTQYF | TGTGCGAGCAGCCGACCTAGCGGATCCACAGATACGCAGTATTTT